This T cell receptor (beta chain) comes out of a study of CD8 T cells in ankylosing spondylitis. Study-wide results and caveats: Within ankylosing spondylitis blood, a TCR beta motif made up of several highly homologous variants appeared to be characteristic. Earlier work had already found some motif variants in reactive arthritis synovial fluid and blood. Within peripheral blood, clones linked to disease were CD8+ and relatively rare. Disease-linked clones were reportedly significantly enriched in matched ankylosing spondylitis synovial fluid.

Researchers built TCR beta libraries using quantitative 5'-RACE with molecular barcodes. TCRdb called the 5' RACE reads again in MiXCR, with one record for every CDR3 protein. The repertoire holds around 540,000 distinct CDR3 sequences, with more than 9.5% as singletons. This clonotype was seen only once. Its specificity is unknown. V lost 4 bases to trimming and J lost 0 bases, with 19 bases between them. This CDR3 is built from 18 residues. Germline V gene sequence: CDR1 LNHDA, CDR2 SQIVND (reference sequence). The V gene is TRBV19, the J gene TRBJ2-1; possibly TRBD1 or TRBD2 for D (6 bases each). This sequence originates from a male donor with ankylosing spondylitis. The sample taken for sequencing was blood, either unsorted or a sorted T cell fraction (not recorded which). CDR3 in amino acids: CASSRNRGTLSSYNEQFF. Written as DNA, the CDR3 is TGTGCCAGTAGTAGAAACCGGGGGACATTGAGCTCCTACAATGAGCAGTTCTTC.